The 15 T cell receptor beta chains below all came from one sample that was sequenced in a study of identical twins. TCRdb re-called the 5' RACE reads through MiXCR, storing one row per CDR3 protein. The profile shows 420,000 or so distinct CDR3 sequences, less than 20% of them singletons. Material for sequencing was naive T cells sorted from blood. Source of these receptors: a man aged 50-59 years in good health.

In this sample, this clonotype turned up many times. The genes are TRBV20-1 and TRBJ2-7, with TRBD2 matching 9 bases. The ends lost 3 bases at V and 3 bases at J; junction bases unmatched: 3. Germline V gene sequence: CDR1 DFQATT, CDR2 SNEGSKA (reference sequence). The CDR3 covers 13 residues. Written as DNA, the CDR3 is TGCAGTGCTAGTGGGACTAGCTTCTACGAGCAGTACTTC. Its translation is CSASGTSFYEQYF.

This clonotype appeared a few times. The J gene is TRBJ2-1, the V gene TRBV6-1; perhaps TRBD1 as D (5 bases). The V and J ends lost 5 bases and 2 bases respectively, with 13 bases between them. The CDR3 spans 15 residues. Germline V gene data show CDR1 as MNHNS and CDR2 as SASEGT. The CDR3, as DNA: TGTGCCAGCAGTCCTTCCAGGGCAGCCTACAATGAGCAGTTCTTC. It codes for CASSPSRAAYNEQFF.

This clonotype was seen a few times. The chain joins TRBV5-5 to TRBJ2-4; no definite D call. The V gene lost 3 bases and the J gene lost 6 bases, with 13 bases spanning the gap. The germline V gene encodes CDR1 SGHKS and CDR2 YYEKEE (reference sequence). The CDR3 contains 14 residues. The CDR3 sequence: CASSSPGRRNIQYF. The CDR3 nucleotides are TGTGCCAGCAGCTCACCCGGACGCCGAAACATTCAGTACTTC.

The V call is TRBV12-3 or TRBV12-4, the J call TRBJ1-1, with a weak D call TRBD1 (5 bases). The ends were cut back, 7 bases at V and 0 bases at J, with 12 bases in the middle. This CDR3 region has 14 residues. The CDR3: CASNYRSLNTEAFF. The CDR3 DNA is TGTGCCAGCAATTACAGGAGTCTGAACACTGAAGCTTTCTTT.

The CDR3 loop reads CSAREGGSAYNSPLHF. CDR3 in DNA: TGCAGTGCTAGAGAGGGAGGGAGCGCCTATAATTCACCCCTCCACTTT. The chain employs TRBV20-1 and TRBJ1-6; unclear D gene. Trimming stripped 0 bases from V and 2 bases from J, with 11 bases between. The CDR3 spans 16 residues. Germline values: CDR1 DFQATT, CDR2 SNEGSKA (reference sequence).

This clonotype was found many times. V and J are TRBV2 and TRBJ2-1, with 11 nucleotides matching TRBD2. The germline V gene has CDR1 SNHLY and CDR2 FYNNEI. Trimming at V came to 6 bases and at J to 5 bases, leaving 9 bases not matched to a gene. The CDR3 has 16 amino acids. The CDR3 reads CASSKSLAGGHNEQFF. As DNA, the CDR3 is TGTGCCAGCAGCAAATCCCTAGCGGGAGGTCACAATGAGCAGTTCTTC. The full variable domain, rest sourced from reference TRBV2 and TRBJ2-1, is EPEVTQTPSHQVTQMGQEVILRCVPISNHLYFYWYRQILGQKVEFLVSFYNNEISEKSEIFDDQFSVERPDGSNFTLKIRSTKLEDSAMYFCASSKSLAGGHNEQFFGPGTRLTVL.

CDR3 bases: TGCAGTGCTAGGGGGGGAGGACCCGAAGCTTTCTTT. Translating gives CSARGGGPEAFF. V usage is TRBV20-1 and J usage is TRBJ1-1; the D gene is possibly TRBD1 (5 bases). Per the germline V gene, CDR1 is DFQATT and CDR2 is SNEGSKA (reference sequence). V was shortened by 3 bases and J by 8 bases, with 13 bases between the two germline ends. The CDR3 totals 12 residues.

This sequence joins TRBV5-4 and TRBJ2-7; unclear D gene. The CDR3 contains 12 residues. V lost 2 bases and J 3 bases, leaving 6 bases between the germline ends. In germline, CDR1 is SGHNT, CDR2 YYREEE (reference sequence). In DNA, the CDR3 is TGTGCCAGCAGCTTCGATTACTACGAGCAGTACTTC. Its translation: CASSFDYYEQYF.

In this sample, this clonotype turned up many times. The rearrangement joins TRBV14 to TRBJ1-5, with D uncertain. The CDR3 extends over 13 amino acids. V lost 4 bases and J lost 10, with 14 bases in between. The germline V gene encodes CDR1 SGHDN and CDR2 FVKESK. The CDR3 loop is CASSRDFFTPQHF. As DNA, the CDR3 is TGTGCCAGCAGCCGAGACTTCTTCACACCCCAGCATTTT.

This clonotype has a count of ten or more. The genes are TRBV20-1 and TRBJ1-2; D may be TRBD1 (6 bases). V gave up 0 bases and J gave up 5 bases, with 10 bases separating them. Germline V gives CDR1 DFQATT, CDR2 SNEGSKA (reference sequence). The CDR3 consists of 13 residues. The CDR3 nucleotides are TGCAGTGCTAGAGAGGTAACAGGGTATGGCTACACCTTC. Translated: CSAREVTGYGYTF.

This clonotype was seen a few times. This rearrangement joins TRBV7-9 to TRBJ1-1; the match to TRBD1 covers 8 bases. This CDR3 region has 14 residues. The J segment lost 4 bases and the V segment lost 5 bases, leaving 6 bases of the junction unmatched. The germline gives CDR1 SEHNR, CDR2 FQNEAQ (reference sequence). In DNA form, the CDR3 reads TGTGCCAGCAGCAAACAGGGGGGGGGCACTGAAGCTTTCTTT. As protein: CASSKQGGGTEAFF.

The sample holds a few counts of this clonotype. The chain joins TRBV7-9 to TRBJ2-7; D might be TRBD1 or TRBD2, each matching 6 bases. The CDR3 covers 14 residues. Trimming took off 5 bases at V and 2 bases at J, with 13 bases between the two ends. In germline, CDR1 is SEHNR, CDR2 FQNEAQ (reference sequence). The CDR3 region is CASSLAGHTYEQYF. The CDR3 coding sequence is TGTGCCAGCAGCCTGGCGGGACATACCTACGAGCAGTACTTC.

Only a few counts were recorded for this clonotype. The V gene is TRBV28, the J gene TRBJ1-6; D remains ambiguous. The V gene's germline CDR1 is MDHEN and CDR2 SYDVKM. Trimming pared 1 base from V and 8 bases from J, leaving 12 bases between. The CDR3 is made up of 15 amino acids. The CDR3 spells CASSLSFVAHSPLHF. CDR3 in DNA: TGTGCCAGCAGTTTATCCTTCGTAGCCCATTCACCCCTCCACTTT.

The chain carries TRBV5-1 and TRBJ2-7; D perhaps matches TRBD1 (5 bases). The CDR3 covers 14 residues. Germline-derived CDR1 and CDR2 are SGHRS and YFSETQ. V lost 0 bases, J lost 3 bases, and 10 bases lay in between. The chain's CDR3 is CASSLAWTNYEQYF. The CDR3 coding sequence is TGCGCCAGCAGCTTGGCGTGGACAAACTACGAGCAGTACTTC.

The rearrangement uses TRBV5-1 and TRBJ2-2, with D possibly being TRBD2 (6 bases). Looked up from germline, CDR1 is SGHRS and CDR2 is YFSETQ. The germline V and J ends were trimmed by 3 bases and 1 base, with 13 bases remaining between them. This CDR3 has 16 amino acids. The CDR3 sequence: CASSSGLTKNTGELFF. The DNA for the CDR3 is TGCGCCAGCAGCTCGGGACTGACAAAGAACACCGGGGAGCTGTTTTTT. Drawing the rest from reference TRBV5-1 and TRBJ2-2, the complete variable domain is KAGVTQTPRYLIKTRGQQVTLSCSPISGHRSVSWYQQTPGQGLQFLFEYFSETQRNKGNFPGRFSGRQFSNSRSEMNVSTLELGDSALYLCASSSGLTKNTGELFFGEGSRLTVL.